Following are 19 T cell receptor beta chains from one sample sequenced in a study of CD8 T cells in Susac syndrome. RNA was extracted with the RNeasy kit, and a quantity of about 0.45 to 1 ug was reverse transcribed using random hexamers. Using its own MiXCR run on the immunoSEQ multiplex PCR reads, TCRdb lists one record per CDR3 protein. This table has some 120,000 distinct CDR3 sequences, just under 95% appearing once. Sequences were obtained from CD4+ T cells from PBMCs. These receptors all come from a human donor in good health.

The gene calls are TRBV7-9 and TRBJ2-7, with D hard to call. Per germline, CDR1 SEHNR and CDR2 FQNEAQ (reference sequence). The CDR3 is made up of 16 amino acids. Trimming took 1 base from V and 5 from J, leaving 18 bases between them. Written as DNA, the CDR3 is TGTGCCAGCAGCTTAGGGCGTAGGACCCCGGCCCACGAGCAGTACTTC. Protein sequence: CASSLGRRTPAHEQYF.

A word on this clonotype: A junction end diverges from the germline sequence, so it may reflect a read error. The V and J genes are TRBV20-1 and TRBJ1-3; 10 bases are shared with TRBD1. Germline values: CDR1 DFQATT, CDR2 SNEGSKA (reference sequence). The CDR3 has 15 residues. In DNA, the CDR3 is TGCAGTGCTAGGCCGGGGACAGGGGCCGGAAACACTATATATTTT. It codes for CSARPGTGAGNTIYF.

The chain carries TRBV7-2 and TRBJ2-1, with 9 bases matching TRBD2. J was trimmed by 7 bases and V by 5 bases; bases with no gene match: 15. The V gene's germline CDR1 is SGHTA and CDR2 FQGNSA. The CDR3 length is 17 residues. CDR3 in amino acids: CASSPWASGTAENEQFF. Here the CDR3 DNA reads TGTGCCAGCAGCCCGTGGGCTAGCGGGACCGCGGAAAATGAGCAGTTCTTC.

CDR3 amino acids: CASSQETGRRPPEAFF. The CDR3 DNA reads as TGTGCCAGCAGCCAAGAAACGGGCAGACGTCCACCTGAAGCTTTCTTT. The chain couples TRBV3-1 to TRBJ1-1; no clear D. V gave up 0 bases and J gave up 6 bases, with 17 bases separating them. CDR1 and CDR2 (germline): LGHDT, YNNKEL (reference sequence). CDR3 size: 16 residues.

V is TRBV20-1 and J is TRBJ1-2; 11 bases line up with TRBD1. V dropped 1 base and J dropped 4; count of bases not matched to a gene: 11. The CDR3 consists of 17 residues. Germline V lookup: CDR1 DFQATT, CDR2 SNEGSKA (reference sequence). DNA for the CDR3: TGCAGTGCTAGAGTTTGGACAGGGGGCTTCTCATCCTATGGCTACACCTTC. Translated, it gives CSARVWTGGFSSYGYTF.

This chain connects TRBV3-1 to TRBJ2-2; a weak D match, TRBD2 (6 bases). The CDR3 runs to 14 residues. Germline CDR1 and CDR2: LGHDT and YNNKEL (reference sequence). The ends were cut back, 7 bases at V and 3 bases at J, with 12 bases in the middle. The CDR3 sequence is CASTPDYYTGELFF. For the CDR3, the DNA is TGTGCCAGCACCCCGGACTACTACACCGGGGAGCTGTTTTTT.

The rearrangement joins TRBV30 to TRBJ1-6; D possibly corresponds to TRBD1 (5 bases). This CDR3 is built from 14 residues. Germline V gene data show CDR1 as GTSNPN and CDR2 as SVGIG (reference sequence). V was trimmed by 3 bases and J by 5 bases, leaving 11 bases between them. CDR3 protein: CAWRPGTDNSPLHF. Here the CDR3 DNA reads TGTGCCTGGAGGCCCGGGACCGATAATTCACCCCTCCACTTT.

The chain employs TRBV5-4 and TRBJ2-5, with 9 bases fitting TRBD2. V dropped 4 bases and J dropped 5; count of bases not matched to a gene: 9. Per the germline V gene, CDR1 is SGHNT and CDR2 is YYREEE (reference sequence). The CDR3 consists of 15 residues. The CDR3 spells CASSLGTSRGETQYF. CDR3 sequence (DNA): TGTGCCAGCAGCCTCGGGACTAGCCGGGGGGAGACCCAGTACTTC.

The V and J genes are TRBV29-1 and TRBJ2-1; 10 nucleotides agree with TRBD2. J was trimmed by 9 bases and V by 7 bases; bases with no gene match: 18. Germline loops: CDR1 SQVTM, CDR2 ANQGSEA. This CDR3 comprises 16 residues. The CDR3: CSGGLGEAGGLGEQFF. CDR3 coding DNA: TGCAGCGGGGGACTTGGTGAAGCGGGAGGGCTCGGTGAGCAGTTCTTC.

The CDR3 spells CASSDRAPADTQYF. The DNA for the CDR3 is TGTGCCAGCAGTGACCGGGCCCCCGCAGATACGCAGTATTTT. The chain is built from TRBV2 and TRBJ2-3; D unclear. The V gene's germline CDR1 is SNHLY and CDR2 FYNNEI. The CDR3 length is 14 residues. V was pared by 3 bases and J by 4 bases, with 11 bases between.

The CDR3 coding sequence is TGTGCCAGCAGTTCCCCTAGATACAATGAGCAGTTCTTC. It codes for CASSSPRYNEQFF. The chain links TRBV6-2 or TRBV6-3 to TRBJ2-1; D gene uncertain. The CDR3 length is 13 residues. The ends were cut back, 4 bases at V and 4 bases at J, with 8 bases in the middle. Per germline, CDR1 MNHEY and CDR2 SVGEGT.

This chain links TRBV18 with TRBJ1-4; 7 nucleotides match TRBD1. J gave up 3 bases and V 6 bases, and 7 bases lay outside the gene matches. Germline-derived CDR1 and CDR2 are KGHSH and LQKENI. The length of the CDR3 is 15 residues. The CDR3 loop reads CASSSQQGSNEKLFF. The CDR3 DNA sequence: TGTGCCAGCTCTTCCCAACAGGGGTCTAATGAAAAACTGTTTTTT. The whole variable domain, filled in from reference TRBV18 and TRBJ1-4, reads NAGVMQNPRHLVRRRGQEARLRCSPMKGHSHVYWYRQLPEEGLKFMVYLQKENIIDESGMPKERFSAEFPKEGPSILRIQQVVRGDSAAYFCASSSQQGSNEKLFFGSGTQLSVL.

This chain joins TRBV7-2 and TRBJ2-7, with D perhaps being TRBD1 or TRBD2 (6 bases each). There are 14 residues in the CDR3. Germline V gene data show CDR1 as SGHTA and CDR2 as FQGNSA. The V end lost 5 bases, the J end lost 2 bases, and 13 bases lay between the germline ends. For the CDR3, the DNA is TGTGCCAGCAGCCCGCAAAGGGGGGCCTACGAGCAGTACTTC. Protein: CASSPQRGAYEQYF.

The gene calls are TRBV20-1 and TRBJ2-7, with D possibly matching TRBD2 (6 bases). V was cut by 6 bases and J by 2 bases, with 14 bases left in between. Germline-derived CDR1 and CDR2 are DFQATT and SNEGSKA (reference sequence). The CDR3 sequence is 13 residues long. CDR3 sequence: CSAPGSGTYEQYF. In DNA form, the CDR3 reads TGCAGTGCCCCGGGTAGCGGAACCTACGAGCAGTACTTC.

The V gene is TRBV18, the J gene TRBJ1-5; 10 bases match TRBD1. The trim removed 3 bases at V and 6 bases at J, leaving 8 bases unmatched. The V gene's germline CDR1 is KGHSH and CDR2 LQKENI. The CDR3 covers 16 residues. DNA of the CDR3: TGTGCCAGCTCACCCGGTGACAGGGGGCTCGTTCAGCCCCAGCATTTT. Protein product: CASSPGDRGLVQPQHF. Drawing the rest from reference TRBV18 and TRBJ1-5, the complete variable domain is NAGVMQNPRHLVRRRGQEARLRCSPMKGHSHVYWYRQLPEEGLKFMVYLQKENIIDESGMPKERFSAEFPKEGPSILRIQQVVRGDSAAYFCASSPGDRGLVQPQHFGDGTRLSIL.

The chain is built from TRBV27 and TRBJ1-4, with 9 bases aligning to TRBD1. Germline V lookup: CDR1 MNHEY, CDR2 SMNVEV (reference sequence). Losses at the gene ends were 8 bases for V and 8 bases for J; bases not matched to a gene: 9. The CDR3 runs to 14 residues. The DNA for the CDR3 is TGTGCCAGCGGCCTACAGGGGGCAGGGGAAAAACTGTTTTTT. This encodes CASGLQGAGEKLFF.

The V gene is TRBV21-1, the J gene TRBJ2-7; the table's D call, TRBD1, was not checked against the DNA. TRBV21-1 is tagged as a pseudogene. The CDR3 covers 9 residues. The CDR3 sequence is CAGGYEQYF. CDR3 nucleotides: TGTGCGGGGGGCTACGAGCAGTACTTC.

This chain joins TRBV25-1 and TRBJ2-7; no clear D. Trimming pared 1 base from V and 2 bases from J, leaving 6 bases between. CDR1 is MGHDK, CDR2 SYGVNS, per germline. The CDR3 runs to 13 residues. CDR3 bases: TGTGCCAGCAGTGAATCGGTGACCTACGAGCAGTACTTC. It yields the protein CASSESVTYEQYF.

This clonotype was observed once. This chain uses TRBV29-1 with TRBJ2-7; D may be TRBD1 (6 bases). Germline assignment: CDR1 SQVTM and CDR2 ANQGSEA. Trimming cost V 7 bases and J 2 bases, with 15 bases left between them. This CDR3 spans 13 amino acids. In DNA, the CDR3 is TGCAGCGCTTTCCGGGACAAGACCTACGAGCAGTACTTC. Translated: CSAFRDKTYEQYF.